This TCR beta chain derives from a study of T cell repertoires in cytomegalovirus infection. Study overall: Indications came from public TCR beta signatures; they pointed to CMV infection and to a matching HLA type.

Trimming shortened V by 2 bases and J by 5 bases, and 9 bases separated the two germline ends. CDR3 length: 13 amino acids. The germline V gene has CDR1 MNHEY and CDR2 SMNVEV (reference sequence). Study results and caveats: CMV-specific HLA-C-restricted TCR beta clonotypes dominated the ex vivo response. CMV carriers with the relevant HLA were identified by cumulative public TCR beta family frequency.

This clonotype was observed a few times. The antigen is not known. A single record per CDR3 protein comes from TCRdb applying MiXCR to the reads. Among roughly 990,000 distinct CDR3 sequences listed, more than 25% were seen once. Here the sequenced sample was cultured CD8+ T cells from PBMCs, taken from culture after CMV antigen stimulation. The sequence was obtained from a human donor in good health (CMV status not recorded). Some clones in this sample may be carry-over from other donors' samples. The chain has TRBV27 and TRBJ1-1, with D tentatively TRBD1 (5 bases). CDR3 protein: CASSLKGQTEAFF. In nucleotides, the CDR3 is TGTGCCAGCAGTTTAAAGGGGCAAACTGAAGCTTTCTTT.